A selection of T cell receptor beta chains follows, all from one sample in a study of T cells in Graves' hyperthyroidism and ophthalmopathy. In TCRdb, the multiplex PCR reads were re-called with MiXCR into one record per CDR3 protein. In the table there are about 590,000 distinct CDR3 sequences, about a sixth of which are singletons. The material sequenced was blood. The receptors come from a woman aged 25 to 45 with Graves' hyperthyroidism. Each CDR3 is given with its conserved first and last residue. Not all rows give a size; the values are once, few, many and, for expanded clones, a class.

TRBJ2-3,TRBV5-5,-,CASSGTTSGRADTQYF
TRBJ2-1,TRBV3-1,-,CASSQLLSGSSEQFF
TRBJ2-2,TRBV7-2,many,CASSLSGRELFF
TRBJ1-1,TRBV10-2,-,CASMQGRSTEAFF
TRBJ1-1,TRBV12-3/TRBV12-4,-,CASSRQGRITEAFF
TRBJ1-5,TRBV28,many,CASNIGGVSNQPQHF
TRBJ2-2,TRBV6-9,few,CASSFAPGLAGGTGELFF
TRBJ2-7,TRBV4-3,-,CASSQDRWGDDEQYF
TRBJ2-3,TRBV20-1,many,CSARTDTQYF
TRBJ2-3,TRBV7-2,-,CASSLTENTDTQYF
TRBJ2-1,TRBV27,many,CASSYGTGTNEQFF
TRBJ1-2,TRBV12-5,few,CASGTQRDIGGYTF
TRBJ1-1,TRBV7-2,many,CASSLDPGQLNTEAFF
TRBJ2-7,TRBV6-1,many,CASRGQGTYEQYF
TRBJ2-2,TRBV9,many,CASSVGLAGDKHTGELFF
TRBJ1-1,TRBV25-1,-,CASSEYEETEAFF
TRBJ2-1,TRBV7-3,-,CASSLRPSGTLGNEQFF
TRBJ1-6,TRBV19,-,CASKRGTGEGRNSPLHF
TRBJ1-2,TRBV9,few,CASSVGAAINYGYTF
TRBJ2-3,TRBV5-1,many,CASSLVGGSSETQYF
TRBJ1-5,TRBV20-1,many,CSASLRQLGYSNQPQHF
TRBJ2-1,TRBV2,many,CAGLAGDQNEQFF
TRBJ1-1,TRBV2,many,CASSEGAFF
TRBJ2-1,TRBV30,few,CAWSVSASGSYEQFF
TRBJ1-1,TRBV6-1,few,CASSAGTARPNTEAFF
TRBJ1-3,TRBV20-1,many,CSAPGQGSFFSGNTIYF
TRBJ2-3,TRBV19,many,CASSPRTGGAADTQYF
TRBJ2-1,TRBV20-1,many,CSAMHLSAGAWNEQFF
TRBJ1-4,TRBV27,-,CASSLQGGGTNEKLFF
TRBJ2-3,TRBV19,-,CASSSGRRGVTDTQYF
TRBJ2-3,TRBV15,many,CATSRGERGTDTQYF
TRBJ1-4,TRBV20-1,many,CSAKFIGEKLFF
TRBJ2-5,TRBV7-9,-,CASSLRGARETQYF
TRBJ1-2,TRBV20-1,many,CSASLANTGGHGYTF
TRBJ2-3,TRBV10-3,-,CAISESPVHTDTQYF
TRBJ2-7,TRBV20-1,many,CSARQGATEQYF
TRBJ2-5,TRBV2,few,CASSPLGAQETQYF
TRBJ2-3,TRBV6-1,few,CASMVGVNTDTQYF
TRBJ2-3,TRBV7-2,many,CASTYTDTQYF
TRBJ1-2,TRBV20-1,many,CSARVPLPAGHNYGYTF
TRBJ2-2,TRBV20-1,-,CGSWGTQNIGELFF
TRBJ1-4,TRBV6-1,-,CATQLGLEEKLFF
TRBJ2-5,TRBV6-1,many,CASSDFGRGLGETQYF
TRBJ2-3,TRBV20-1,few,CSARDLLGGVTSTDTQYF
TRBJ1-5,TRBV20-1,many,CSASYSSNQPQHF
TRBJ2-7,TRBV28,many,CASSKVAYEQYF
TRBJ1-5,TRBV30,many,CAWSRRRGAASQPQHF
TRBJ1-6,TRBV20-1,few,CSARDGVSSYNSPLHF
TRBJ2-2,TRBV12-3/TRBV12-4,many,CASSLGQGVNTGELFF
TRBJ2-1,TRBV20-1,many,CSARAGTSYNEQFF
TRBJ2-7,TRBV20-1,many,CSAPPGQGLNEQYF
TRBJ2-1,TRBV7-2,many,CASSPRLPVSYNEQFF